A single sample is the source of the 18 T cell receptor beta chains below, sequenced in a study of cytomegalovirus exposure and HLA in healthy donors. In the PCR, 60 Vbeta and 13 Jbeta primers were used. Measured with immunoSEQ multiplex PCR; TCRdb has only the in-frame clones, and not every one. Among 200,000 or so clones, 84% were seen once, and the ten largest hold about 0.25%. The sequencing input was PBMCs. These receptors were collected from a boy between 10 and 17 years old in good health and CMV-seronegative.

This clone appeared once. The chain links TRBV6-5 to TRBJ1-2; D may be TRBD1 (5 bases). The CDR3 is 13 amino acids. The germline V and J ends were trimmed by 5 bases and 4 bases, with 11 bases remaining between them. Germline-derived CDR1 and CDR2 are MNHEY and SVGAGI. Here the CDR3 DNA reads TGTGCCAGCAGTCCCAGGGCTTCCTATGGCTACACCTTC. Encoded protein: CASSPRASYGYTF.

This clone showed up just a few times. This chain uses TRBV28 with TRBJ2-3; 11 nucleotides match TRBD2. Germline V gene sequence: CDR1 MDHEN, CDR2 SYDVKM. There are 16 residues in the CDR3. Trimming at V came to 1 base and at J to 3 bases, leaving 3 bases not matched to a gene. The CDR3 reads CASSLFLAGGTDTQYF. The CDR3 coding sequence is TGTGCCAGCAGTTTATTTCTAGCGGGAGGAACAGATACGCAGTATTTT.

V usage is TRBV5-1 and J usage is TRBJ2-3; 7 nucleotides match TRBD2. Germline V gene data show CDR1 as SGHRS and CDR2 as YFSETQ. J lost 2 bases, V lost 4 bases, and 4 bases had no gene match. The CDR3 contains 14 residues. CDR3 sequence reads: CASSAGGITDTQYF. CDR3 DNA sequence: TGCGCCAGCAGCGCCGGGGGGATCACAGATACGCAGTATTTT. Full variable domain (rest looked up from reference TRBV5-1 and TRBJ2-3): KAGVTQTPRYLIKTRGQQVTLSCSPISGHRSVSWYQQTPGQGLQFLFEYFSETQRNKGNFPGRFSGRQFSNSRSEMNVSTLELGDSALYLCASSAGGITDTQYFGPGTRLTVL.

The V gene is TRBV2, the J gene TRBJ1-5; 8 bases agree with TRBD1. Germline trimming cut 6 bases from V and 6 bases from J; bases unmatched to any gene: 4. Germline V gene data show CDR1 as SNHLY and CDR2 as FYNNEI. This CDR3 has 13 residues. Here the CDR3 reads CASRDREGQPQHF. Here the CDR3 DNA reads TGTGCCAGCAGGGACAGGGAAGGTCAGCCCCAGCATTTT.

The genes are TRBV28 and TRBJ2-3, with unresolved D. Trimming removed 3 bases at V and 3 bases at J, with 13 bases between. Per germline, CDR1 MDHEN and CDR2 SYDVKM. CDR3 length equals 15 residues. CDR3 region: CASSFPRLLTDTQYF. The CDR3 DNA sequence: TGTGCCAGCAGTTTCCCCCGGTTGCTAACAGATACGCAGTATTTT.

J is TRBJ1-3 and V is TRBV7-9, with 7 bases identical to TRBD1. CDR1 and CDR2 from the germline V gene are SEHNR and FQNEAQ (reference sequence). Trimming removed 8 bases from V and 0 bases from J; junction bases left unmatched: 7. The CDR3 is 15 residues long. CDR3 in amino acids: CASLPRDSSGNTIYF. As DNA, the CDR3 is TGTGCCAGCTTACCCCGGGACAGCTCTGGAAACACCATATATTTT.

This clone has just a few counts. The J gene is TRBJ2-2, the V gene TRBV9; a weak D match, TRBD2 (5 bases). Trimming took off 3 bases at V and 2 bases at J, with 5 bases between the two ends. The CDR3 has 13 amino acids. Germline CDR1 and CDR2: SGDLS and YYNGEE. The CDR3 nucleotides are TGTGCCAGCAGCGCTAGCAACACCGGGGAGCTGTTTTTT. As protein: CASSASNTGELFF. The complete variable domain, with remaining parts taken from reference TRBV9 and TRBJ2-2, reads DSGVTQTPKHLITATGQRVTLRCSPRSGDLSVYWYQQSLDQGLQFLIQYYNGEERAKGNILERFSAQQFPDLHSELNLSSLELGDSALYFCASSASNTGELFFGEGSRLTVL.

This chain joins TRBV7-8 and TRBJ1-2; TRBD1 aligns across 7 bases. Germline values: CDR1 SGHVS, CDR2 FQNEAQ. Germline trimming cut 4 bases from V and 4 bases from J; bases unmatched to any gene: 3. CDR3 length equals 13 residues. The CDR3 protein is CASSSGQAYGYTF. The DNA for the CDR3 is TGTGCCAGCAGCTCCGGACAGGCCTATGGCTACACCTTC.

This chain uses TRBV4-2 with TRBJ2-1, with 10 bases fitting TRBD2. The germline V gene has CDR1 LGHNA and CDR2 YNFKEQ. The CDR3 has 16 residues. V lost 3 bases, J lost 6 bases, and 8 bases stayed unmatched. CDR3 DNA: TGTGCCAGCAGCCACCACTCCGGGACTAGCGTCAATGAGCAGTTCTTC. Translated, it gives CASSHHSGTSVNEQFF.

The V call is TRBV5-1, the J call TRBJ2-5; weak D call: TRBD2 (5 bases). The CDR3 is 14 residues long. From germline, CDR1 is SGHRS and CDR2 YFSETQ. V lost 4 bases to trimming and J lost 2 bases, with 12 bases between them. CDR3 in DNA: TGCGCCAGCAGCCGCAACGCGGGTCAAGAGACCCAGTACTTC. It codes for CASSRNAGQETQYF. The full variable domain, in which reference TRBV5-1 and TRBJ2-5 provide the parts outside the CDR3, is KAGVTQTPRYLIKTRGQQVTLSCSPISGHRSVSWYQQTPGQGLQFLFEYFSETQRNKGNFPGRFSGRQFSNSRSEMNVSTLELGDSALYLCASSRNAGQETQYFGPGTRLLVL.

The CDR3 DNA reads as TGTGCCAGCAGCTTGTCAGGGGGCACTGAAGCTTTCTTT. Protein sequence: CASSLSGGTEAFF. The gene calls are TRBV5-4 and TRBJ1-1; 7 nucleotides agree with TRBD1. Germline V gene lookup returns CDR1 SGHNT and CDR2 YYREEE (reference sequence). The CDR3 runs 13 residues. Trimming cost V 1 base and J 4 bases; bases outside gene matches: 1.

V gene TRBV13 combines with J gene TRBJ2-7, with D possibly being TRBD1 (5 bases). The V and J ends lost 5 bases and 3 bases respectively, with 11 bases between them. CDR3 length: 13 amino acids. The germline V gene encodes CDR1 PRHDT and CDR2 FYEKMQ (reference sequence). CDR3: CASSPRDSYEQYF. CDR3 DNA: TGTGCCAGCAGCCCGAGAGACAGCTACGAGCAGTACTTC.

The chain recombines TRBV7-4 with TRBJ2-7, with 7 bases matching TRBD1. The V segment lost 9 bases and the J segment 4 bases; nucleotides outside the gene matches: 12. This CDR3 region has 14 residues. Per germline, CDR1 SGHVT and CDR2 SQSDAQ. The CDR3 here is CARSKRGLSYEQYF. In DNA form, the CDR3 reads TGTGCCAGGTCCAAAAGGGGGCTATCGTACGAGCAGTACTTC. The variable domain in full, with the rest retrieved from reference TRBV7-4 and TRBJ2-7, is GAGVSQSPRYKVAKRGRDVALRCDSISGHVTLYWYRQTLGQGSEVLTYSQSDAQRDKSGRPSGRFSAERPERSVSTLKIQRTEQGDSAVYLCARSKRGLSYEQYFGPGTRLTVT.

J is TRBJ2-7 and V is TRBV28; 9 nucleotides match TRBD1. Unmatched junction bases numbered 12, after V lost 5 bases and J lost 7 bases. CDR3 length: 15 residues. CDR1 MDHEN and CDR2 SYDVKM come from the germline V gene. CDR3 nucleotides: TGTGCCAGCAGTGGCGGGACAGGGCGGGAAGAAGAGCAGTACTTC. This codes for CASSGGTGREEEQYF.

This chain uses TRBV7-2 with TRBJ2-7; D is unresolved. CDR1 and CDR2 from the germline V gene are SGHTA and FQGNSA. V shed 1 base and J shed 3 bases, with 7 bases lying between them. This CDR3 spans 13 amino acids. CDR3 bases: TGTGCCAGCAGCTTAGACACCCACTACGAGCAGTACTTC. Its translation: CASSLDTHYEQYF. The whole variable domain, remainder taken from reference TRBV7-2 and TRBJ2-7, is GAGVSQSPSNKVTEKGKDVELRCDPISGHTALYWYRQSLGQGLEFLIYFQGNSAPDKSGLPSDRFSAERTGGSVSTLTIQRTQQEDSAVYLCASSLDTHYEQYFGPGTRLTVT.

The V gene is TRBV9, the J gene TRBJ2-1, with D hard to call. The germline CDR1 and CDR2 sequences are SGDLS and YYNGEE. CDR3 length equals 13 residues. V was cut by 0 bases and J by 8 bases, with 9 bases left in between. In nucleotides, the CDR3 is TGTGCCAGCAGCGTAGCTATAGTCCATGAGCAGTTCTTC. Protein sequence: CASSVAIVHEQFF.

V is TRBV28 and J is TRBJ2-7; the D gene is possibly TRBD1 (5 bases). The germline V and J ends were trimmed by 5 bases and 1 base, with 12 bases remaining between them. Germline values: CDR1 MDHEN, CDR2 SYDVKM. The CDR3 has 14 residues. CDR3 in DNA: TGTGCCAGCAGTCCCCGCCAGGGTTCCTACGAGCAGTACTTC. This encodes CASSPRQGSYEQYF. Full variable domain (remainder filled in from reference TRBV28 and TRBJ2-7): DVKVTQSSRYLVKRTGEKVFLECVQDMDHENMFWYRQDPGLGLRLIYFSYDVKMKEKGDIPEGYSVSREKKERFSLILESASTNQTSMYLCASSPRQGSYEQYFGPGTRLTVT.

The chain carries TRBV6-5 and TRBJ2-1; TRBD2 matches at 10 bases. V shed 4 bases and J 1 base; nucleotides not matched to a gene: 4. This CDR3 is built from 16 residues. CDR1 and CDR2 from the germline V gene are MNHEY and SVGAGI. CDR3 sequence reads: CASSSSGGASYNEQFF. In DNA form, the CDR3 reads TGTGCCAGCAGTTCCAGCGGGGGGGCATCCTACAATGAGCAGTTCTTC.